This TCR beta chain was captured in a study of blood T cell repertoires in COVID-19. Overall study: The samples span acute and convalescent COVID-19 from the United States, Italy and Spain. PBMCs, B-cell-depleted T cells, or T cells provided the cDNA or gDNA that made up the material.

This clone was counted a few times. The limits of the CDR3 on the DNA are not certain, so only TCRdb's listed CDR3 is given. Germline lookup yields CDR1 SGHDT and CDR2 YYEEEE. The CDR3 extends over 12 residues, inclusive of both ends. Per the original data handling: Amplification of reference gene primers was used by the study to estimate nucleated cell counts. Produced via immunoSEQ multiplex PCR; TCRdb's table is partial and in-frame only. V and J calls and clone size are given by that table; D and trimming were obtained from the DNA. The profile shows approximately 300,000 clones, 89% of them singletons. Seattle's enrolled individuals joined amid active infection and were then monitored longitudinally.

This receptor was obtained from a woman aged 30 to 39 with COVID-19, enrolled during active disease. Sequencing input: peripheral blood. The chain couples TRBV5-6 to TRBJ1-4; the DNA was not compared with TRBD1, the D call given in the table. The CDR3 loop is CASSFGQGISFF.